What follows are 23 T cell receptor beta chains derived from one specimen sequenced in a study of blood T cell repertoires in COVID-19. Profiled with immunoSEQ multiplex PCR; TCRdb holds only in-frame clones, not every one. The top ten clones hold about 16% of a sample with around 67,000 clones, less than 85% of them seen once. The specimen was peripheral blood. These receptor sequences come from a man aged 80 or over with active COVID-19.

This clone has a handful of counts. This chain uses TRBV7-9 with TRBJ1-1; D is ambiguous. Germline V gives CDR1 SEHNR, CDR2 FQNEAQ (reference sequence). CDR3 length equals 15 residues. Trimming removed 0 bases from V and 4 bases from J, with 12 bases in between. CDR3 bases: TGTGCCAGCAGCTTAGCAGGGAGGCGAGGCACTGAAGCTTTCTTT. Protein sequence: CASSLAGRRGTEAFF.

This clone was found a few times. V gene TRBV29-1 combines with J gene TRBJ2-7; D gene uncertain. Trimming pared 4 bases from V and 2 bases from J, leaving 6 bases between. Germline V gene sequence: CDR1 SQVTM, CDR2 ANQGSEA. CDR3 length equals 11 residues. In DNA form, the CDR3 reads TGCAGCGTTGTAGTTCCCTACGAGCAGTACTTC. Its translation: CSVVVPYEQYF.

The genes are TRBV4-2 and TRBJ2-5; 9 bases are a match to TRBD2. Germline trimming cut 1 base from V and 1 base from J; bases unmatched to any gene: 4. The CDR3 has 16 amino acids. Germline V lookup: CDR1 LGHNA, CDR2 YNFKEQ. CDR3 DNA sequence: TGTGCCAGCAGCCAAGGTCTTAGCGGGGGCCAAGAGACCCAGTACTTC. This encodes CASSQGLSGGQETQYF.

The chain carries TRBV5-4 and TRBJ2-1, with 13 bases matching TRBD2. V shed 4 bases, J shed 7 bases, and the junction held 5 bases outside the gene matches. CDR1 SGHNT and CDR2 YYREEE come from the germline V gene (reference sequence). The CDR3 has 15 residues. The DNA of the CDR3 is TGTGCCAGCAGCCTGGGACTAGCGGGACAGAATGAGCAGTTCTTC. Its protein is CASSLGLAGQNEQFF.

The chain is built from TRBV28 and TRBJ1-2; no clear D. CDR3 length: 16 amino acids. The germline CDR1 and CDR2 sequences are MDHEN and SYDVKM. Trimming shortened V by 5 bases and J by 5 bases, and 21 bases separated the two germline ends. CDR3 sequence: CASSDGWVQRTYGYTF. CDR3 nucleotide sequence: TGTGCCAGCAGTGACGGGTGGGTACAAAGGACTTATGGCTACACCTTC.

This chain connects TRBV19 to TRBJ1-5; D gene uncertain. V lost 4 bases, J lost 4 bases, and 5 bases lay in between. The CDR3 spans 12 residues. Germline loops: CDR1 LNHDA, CDR2 SQIVND (reference sequence). Here the CDR3 DNA reads TGTGCCAGTAGTAAACAGAATCAGCCCCAGCATTTT. Protein sequence: CASSKQNQPQHF. The whole variable domain, filled in from reference TRBV19 and TRBJ1-5, reads DGGITQSPKYLFRKEGQNVTLSCEQNLNHDAMYWYRQDPGQGLRLIYYSQIVNDFQKGDIAEGYSVSREKKESFPLTVTSAQKNPTAFYLCASSKQNQPQHFGDGTRLSIL.

The chain recombines TRBV6-5 with TRBJ2-1; tentative D call: TRBD2 (6 bases). The CDR3 extends over 14 amino acids. Trimming took 9 bases from V and 8 from J, leaving 20 bases between them. Looked up from germline, CDR1 is MNHEY and CDR2 is SVGAGI. CDR3 sequence (DNA): TGTGCCAGTCTAGCGTCACGTGGCTGGGATGAGCAGTTCTTC. The encoded protein is CASLASRGWDEQFF.

This clone is termed medium-sized. V is TRBV10-1 and J is TRBJ2-7; TRBD1 aligns across 8 bases. This CDR3 contains 13 residues. Losses at the gene ends were 6 bases for V and 3 bases for J; bases not matched to a gene: 4. CDR1 is WNHNN and CDR2 is SYGVQD in the germline V gene (reference sequence). CDR3 protein: CASRTGDHYEQYF. The CDR3 DNA sequence: TGCGCCAGCAGGACAGGGGACCACTACGAGCAGTACTTC.

This clone has just a few counts. This rearrangement joins TRBV2 to TRBJ2-1; 9 nucleotides align to TRBD2. The CDR3 spans 13 residues. The J segment lost 8 bases and the V segment lost 8 bases, leaving 7 bases of the junction unmatched. Germline-derived CDR1 and CDR2 are SNHLY and FYNNEI. DNA for the CDR3: TGTGCCAGCGGGACTAGCCGTTCGGATGAGCAGTTCTTC. Its protein product is CASGTSRSDEQFF.

The J gene is TRBJ1-4, the V gene TRBV7-8; D possibly corresponds to TRBD1 (5 bases). V dropped 5 bases and J dropped 0 bases, with 22 bases sitting between them. The CDR3 is 19 residues long. From germline, CDR1 is SGHVS and CDR2 FQNEAQ. As DNA, the CDR3 is TGTGCCAGCAGCCTTCGTTTTGCAGGGATACAAGCAACTAATGAAAAACTGTTTTTT. Translation: CASSLRFAGIQATNEKLFF. The full variable domain, with the rest looked up from reference TRBV7-8 and TRBJ1-4, is GAGVSQSPRYKVAKRGQDVALRCDPISGHVSLFWYQQALGQGPEFLTYFQNEAQLDKSGLPSDRFFAERPEGSVSTLKIQRTQQEDSAVYLCASSLRFAGIQATNEKLFFGSGTQLSVL.

The V and J genes are TRBV7-9 and TRBJ2-3, with D maybe TRBD1 (6 bases). The germline V gene has CDR1 SEHNR and CDR2 FQNEAQ (reference sequence). V lost 4 bases, J lost 2 bases, and 10 bases lay in between. The CDR3 extends over 14 amino acids. The CDR3 here is CASSSGQNTDTQYF. The DNA of the CDR3 is TGTGCCAGCAGCTCGGGACAAAACACAGATACGCAGTATTTT. Variable domain in full (rest from reference TRBV7-9 and TRBJ2-3): DTGVSQNPRHKITKRGQNVTFRCDPISEHNRLYWYRQTLGQGPEFLTYFQNEAQLEKSRLLSDRFSAERPKGSFSTLEIQRTEQGDSAMYLCASSSGQNTDTQYFGPGTRLTVL.

This chain connects TRBV10-3 to TRBJ2-1; D ambiguous. The CDR3 extends over 12 amino acids. V was cut by 3 bases and J by 4 bases, with 4 bases left in between. Looked up from germline, CDR1 is ENHRY and CDR2 is SYGVKD. Written as DNA, the CDR3 is TGTGCCATCAGTGATCCGTACAATGAGCAGTTCTTC. Translated: CAISDPYNEQFF.

The genes are TRBV7-2 and TRBJ2-1, with a weak D call TRBD2 (7 bases). CDR3 length: 15 amino acids. V lost 5 bases and J 8 bases, leaving 19 bases between the germline ends. Germline loops: CDR1 SGHTA, CDR2 FQGNSA. This CDR3 is CASSPNPGGQHEQFF. The CDR3 DNA sequence: TGTGCCAGCAGCCCAAACCCGGGGGGCCAACATGAGCAGTTCTTC.

The V call is TRBV18, the J call TRBJ2-7, with 9 bases aligning to TRBD1. V was pared by 4 bases and J by 6 bases, with 4 bases of the junction left unmatched. Germline CDR1 is KGHSH and CDR2 is LQKENI. This CDR3 has 13 amino acids. The chain's CDR3 is CASSRGQGFEQYF. The CDR3 nucleotides read TGTGCCAGCTCACGGGGACAGGGATTCGAGCAGTACTTC.

CDR3: CASSIARTGGRQPQHF. The CDR3 region has the DNA TGTGCCAGTAGTATAGCAAGGACAGGGGGACGTCAGCCCCAGCATTTT. The genes are TRBV19 and TRBJ1-5; 10 bases align to TRBD1. The germline CDR1 and CDR2 sequences are LNHDA and SQIVND (reference sequence). There are 16 residues in the CDR3. After removal of 1 base from V and 6 bases from J, the junction contained 6 bases not matched to a gene.

This clone appeared once. The chain joins TRBV6-2 or TRBV6-3 to TRBJ1-2; TRBD1 matches at 9 bases. Germline-derived CDR1 and CDR2 are MNHEY and SVGEGT. V dropped 5 bases and J dropped 4; count of bases not matched to a gene: 5. The CDR3 sequence is 14 residues long. CDR3 amino acids: CASSLQGAGYGYTF. The CDR3 DNA sequence: TGTGCCAGCAGTCTACAGGGGGCGGGCTATGGCTACACCTTC.

The V call is TRBV7-8, the J call TRBJ2-7, with 11 positions matching TRBD2. CDR3 length: 16 amino acids. CDR1 and CDR2 (germline): SGHVS, FQNEAQ. Germline trimming cut 1 base from V and 5 bases from J; bases unmatched to any gene: 7. CDR3: CASSLELAGGPNEQYF. In DNA form, the CDR3 reads TGTGCCAGCAGCTTAGAGTTAGCGGGAGGGCCAAACGAGCAGTACTTC.

The V call is TRBV4-3, the J call TRBJ2-7; the match to TRBD2 covers 9 bases. The CDR3 loop spans 12 amino acids. Per the germline V gene, CDR1 is LGHNA and CDR2 is YSLEER. After removal of 2 bases from V and 12 bases from J, the junction contained 5 bases not matched to a gene. CDR3 loop: CASSQSGRYTYF. For the CDR3, the DNA is TGCGCCAGCAGCCAAAGCGGGAGGTACACGTACTTC.

The V gene is TRBV30, the J gene TRBJ2-1; 9 bases are shared with TRBD1. Germline trimming cut 2 bases from V and 1 base from J; bases unmatched to any gene: 6. CDR1 GTSNPN and CDR2 SVGIG come from the germline V gene (reference sequence). This CDR3 is 16 amino acids long. CDR3 sequence reads: CAWSMPGTGSYNEQFF. The CDR3 DNA sequence: TGTGCCTGGAGTATGCCCGGGACAGGGTCCTACAATGAGCAGTTCTTC.

V usage is TRBV6-1 and J usage is TRBJ1-6; tentative D call: TRBD1 (6 bases). V lost 3 bases, J lost 10 bases, and 16 bases lay in between. This CDR3 is built from 15 residues. Germline V gene data show CDR1 as MNHNS and CDR2 as SASEGT. CDR3 sequence reads: CASSEGGAMGSPLHF. CDR3 nucleotide sequence: TGTGCCAGCAGTGAGGGGGGGGCGATGGGCTCACCCCTCCACTTT.

This clone was picked up one time. The chain joins TRBV9 to TRBJ2-1, with 8 bases that match TRBD2. Germline CDR1 SGDLS, CDR2 YYNGEE. V trimming: 0 bases; J trimming: 10 bases; junction bases outside the gene matches: 6. CDR3 size: 14 residues. CDR3 residues: CASSVVGSGTEQFF. CDR3 DNA sequence: TGTGCCAGCAGCGTAGTGGGTAGCGGGACCGAGCAGTTCTTC.

This clone was seen at least ten times. This chain uses TRBV6-6 with TRBJ2-5, with D perhaps TRBD2 (6 bases). Germline assignment: CDR1 MNHNY and CDR2 SVGAGI (reference sequence). The CDR3 is 13 residues long. Deletions cut 2 bases from V and 3 bases from J, with 7 bases between. In DNA, the CDR3 is TGTGCCAGCAGTTACGGCGGGAAAGAGACCCAGTACTTC. Amino acids: CASSYGGKETQYF.

The chain employs TRBV28 and TRBJ2-7; 9 bases are shared with TRBD1. The germline V gene has CDR1 MDHEN and CDR2 SYDVKM. CDR3 length: 15 amino acids. V lost 7 bases, J lost 3 bases, and 10 bases stayed unmatched. The DNA of the CDR3 is TGTGCCAGCAAGGGGACAGGGCCCTCCTTCTACGAGCAGTACTTC. The encoded protein is CASKGTGPSFYEQYF.